This note documents a single T cell receptor beta chain sequence. TCRdb analysed the 5' RACE reads with MiXCR anew, one entry per CDR3 protein. Of 300,000 or so distinct CDR3 sequences detected, about 4% appear once; the ten largest clones hold 24%. This sample was taken from a study of T cells after yellow fever vaccination. The clonotype comes from a man between 18 and 29 years old who received the YFV17D yellow fever vaccine. The input for sequencing was PBMCs, taken 5 days after the yellow fever booster vaccination.

The CDR3 DNA sequence: TGTGCCTGGAGCGCAGTGGACCGCGGAGGCACCATATATTTT. This codes for CAWSAVDRGGTIYF. This rearrangement joins TRBV30 to TRBJ1-3; D is uncertain. The germline CDR1 and CDR2 sequences are GTSNPN and SVGIG (reference sequence). The CDR3 is 14 residues long. The V end lost 3 bases, the J end lost 9 bases, and 18 bases lay between the germline ends.